The next 16 T cell receptor beta chains were all read from a single sample in a study of beta chain features in type 1 diabetes. Expressed TCRB transcripts were sequenced, since all the RNA that had been isolated was reverse transcribed. Assay used: immunoSEQ multiplex PCR; TCRdb lists only in-frame clones, some missing. The sample has about 340,000 clones, 6.5% to 10% seen once. Sequencing was performed on central memory CD4+ T cells from blood. These receptors were obtained from a woman under 30 in good health.

In its sample, this clone was seen a few times. V and J are TRBV9 and TRBJ2-1; D gene unclear. The germline V and J ends were trimmed by 1 base and 5 bases, with 7 bases remaining between them. There are 13 residues in the CDR3. Per germline, CDR1 SGDLS and CDR2 YYNGEE. The CDR3 bases are TGTGCCAGCAGCGTAATGGGGAACAATGAGCAGTTCTTC. This encodes CASSVMGNNEQFF.

In the case of this clone: The sample carries other DNA sequences with the same CDR3. The rearrangement links TRBV2 to TRBJ1-2, with D perhaps TRBD1 (5 bases). V lost 6 bases to trimming and J lost 4 bases, with 12 bases between them. Germline CDR1 reads SNHLY; CDR2 reads FYNNEI. This CDR3 region has 13 residues. CDR3 sequence reads: CASSEGGAYGYTF. The CDR3, as DNA: TGTGCCAGCAGCGAGGGAGGGGCCTATGGCTACACCTTC. The full variable domain, completed using reference TRBV2 and TRBJ1-2, is EPEVTQTPSHQVTQMGQEVILRCVPISNHLYFYWYRQILGQKVEFLVSFYNNEISEKSEIFDDQFSVERPDGSNFTLKIRSTKLEDSAMYFCASSEGGAYGYTFGSGTRLTVV.

This clone was seen more than once but under ten times. The chain is built from TRBV10-3 and TRBJ1-3; D remains ambiguous. Germline assignment: CDR1 ENHRY and CDR2 SYGVKD. CDR3 size: 15 residues. V shed 10 bases and J shed 0 bases, with 16 bases lying between them. The CDR3 loop is CATSPQRSSGNTIYF. CDR3 DNA sequence: TGTGCCACCTCGCCTCAAAGGAGCTCTGGAAACACCATATATTTT.

The V call is TRBV7-9, the J call TRBJ2-7, with 7 bases identical to TRBD1. J lost 5 bases, V lost 0 bases, and 7 bases had no gene match. The CDR3 covers 15 residues. CDR1 and CDR2 from the germline V gene are SEHNR and FQNEAQ (reference sequence). CDR3 in DNA: TGTGCCAGCAGCTTAGCAGGGGGCGCGATCGACGAGCAGTACTTC. Its protein is CASSLAGGAIDEQYF.

This clone was counted between two and nine times. The chain employs TRBV5-4 and TRBJ2-1; perhaps TRBD2 as D (6 bases). V was pared by 0 bases and J by 5 bases, with 15 bases between. The CDR3 consists of 16 residues. CDR1 and CDR2 from the germline V gene are SGHNT and YYREEE (reference sequence). The DNA for the CDR3 is TGTGCCAGCAGCTTGGCGGGGGTCATCCCGGACAATGAGCAGTTCTTC. It encodes CASSLAGVIPDNEQFF.

The rearrangement joins TRBV28 to TRBJ1-4, with 10 bases fitting TRBD1. The CDR3 length is 16 residues. CDR1 is MDHEN, CDR2 SYDVKM, per germline. J lost 4 bases, V lost 6 bases, and 8 bases had no gene match. CDR3 sequence reads: CASSPWTGGGNEKLFF. CDR3 bases: TGTGCCAGCAGCCCATGGACAGGGGGAGGTAATGAAAAACTGTTTTTT.

The J gene is TRBJ2-4, the V gene TRBV4-3; D remains unclear. This CDR3 region has 14 residues. From germline, CDR1 is LGHNA and CDR2 YSLEER. Between the trimmed V and J ends, which lost 3 bases and 9 bases, there was a span of 15 bases. The CDR3 here is CASSHGPGRSIQYF. The DNA for the CDR3 is TGCGCCAGCAGCCATGGTCCAGGAAGGAGCATTCAGTACTTC.

This clone was recorded a few times. This CDR3 reads CASLTGHEQFF. The CDR3 nucleotides read TGTGCCAGCCTGACAGGGCATGAGCAGTTCTTC. The chain couples TRBV2 to TRBJ2-1; TRBD1 agrees at 7 bases. Germline lookup yields CDR1 SNHLY and CDR2 FYNNEI. The trim removed 8 bases at V and 8 bases at J, leaving 3 bases unmatched. The CDR3 sequence is 11 residues long.

The chain uses TRBV27 and TRBJ2-5; D is unclear. V was pared by 2 bases and J by 5 bases, with 9 bases between. There are 13 residues in the CDR3. In germline, CDR1 is MNHEY, CDR2 SMNVEV (reference sequence). The CDR3 DNA reads as TGTGCCAGCAGTTTACGTTTCGGGGAGACCCAGTACTTC. Its protein product is CASSLRFGETQYF.

This clone was detected only a few times. This chain uses TRBV5-6 with TRBJ1-2; possibly TRBD1 for D (5 bases). The CDR3 consists of 13 residues. The V gene lost 0 bases and the J gene lost 8 bases, with 11 bases spanning the gap. Germline-derived CDR1 and CDR2 are SGHDT and YYEEEE. CDR3 DNA: TGTGCCAGCAGCTTGGGTGGGGGTATCGGCTACACCTTC. Its translation: CASSLGGGIGYTF.

This chain connects TRBV7-9 to TRBJ1-1, with TRBD1 identical over 7 bases. The CDR3 is made up of 16 amino acids. Per the germline V gene, CDR1 is SEHNR and CDR2 is FQNEAQ (reference sequence). The V segment lost 1 base and the J segment 0 bases; nucleotides outside the gene matches: 5. CDR3 protein: CASSLGAGGMNTEAFF. The CDR3 DNA follows: TGTGCCAGCAGCTTAGGGGCAGGGGGGATGAACACTGAAGCTTTCTTT.

The J gene is TRBJ1-5, the V gene TRBV29-1; D unresolved. The CDR3 runs to 19 residues. The V and J ends lost 2 bases and 0 bases respectively, with 23 bases between them. Germline lookup yields CDR1 SQVTM and CDR2 ANQGSEA. CDR3 in DNA: TGCAGCGTTGAACTAAGACAACAGAAAGAGTTATATAGCAATCAGCCCCAGCATTTT. Translated, it gives CSVELRQQKELYSNQPQHF.

There are a few counts of this clone. V is TRBV25-1 and J is TRBJ2-3, with D unclear. The CDR3 has 14 amino acids. The germline V gene encodes CDR1 MGHDK and CDR2 SYGVNS. V dropped 2 bases and J dropped 4 bases, with 10 bases sitting between them. In DNA form, the CDR3 reads TGTGCCAGCAGTGAACGTCAATTGGCAGATACGCAGTATTTT. It is translated as CASSERQLADTQYF.

Ten or more counts support this clone. The V call is TRBV19, the J call TRBJ2-1; 8 bases map to TRBD1. The CDR3 totals 13 residues. The V gene's germline CDR1 is LNHDA and CDR2 SQIVND (reference sequence). J was trimmed by 9 bases and V by 6 bases; bases with no gene match: 7. CDR3 nucleotide sequence: TGTGCCAGTAGACTCACAGGGGGAGGTGAGCAGTTCTTC. This translates into CASRLTGGGEQFF.

The sample holds a few counts of this clone. As DNA, the CDR3 is TGTGCCAGCAGCTTGACTCGGGATCAGCCCCAGCATTTT. Amino acids: CASSLTRDQPQHF. V and J are TRBV7-2 and TRBJ1-5; D is undetermined. V dropped 3 bases and J dropped 5 bases, with 8 bases sitting between them. The CDR3 is 13 amino acids. From germline, CDR1 is SGHTA and CDR2 FQGNSA. Variable domain in full (rest from reference TRBV7-2 and TRBJ1-5): GAGVSQSPSNKVTEKGKDVELRCDPISGHTALYWYRQSLGQGLEFLIYFQGNSAPDKSGLPSDRFSAERTGGSVSTLTIQRTQQEDSAVYLCASSLTRDQPQHFGDGTRLSIL.

The chain links TRBV7-9 to TRBJ2-1; TRBD2 matches at 10 bases. The CDR3 consists of 17 residues. V shed 3 bases and J 0 bases; nucleotides not matched to a gene: 5. Looked up from germline, CDR1 is SEHNR and CDR2 is FQNEAQ (reference sequence). The CDR3 here is CASSFRASGSSYNEQFF. In DNA form, the CDR3 reads TGTGCCAGCAGCTTCAGGGCTAGCGGGAGCTCCTACAATGAGCAGTTCTTC.